Listed here are 30 T cell receptor beta chains from one sample, sequenced in a study of blood T cell repertoires in COVID-19. Sequencing used immunoSEQ multiplex PCR; TCRdb keeps in-frame clones, though not all of them. The repertoire holds some 120,000 clones, with around 80% as singletons. The sequencing input was peripheral blood. These receptors originate from a man between 65 and 85 years old with active or convalescent COVID-19.

The rearrangement joins TRBV25-1 to TRBJ1-6; D may be TRBD1 (6 bases). CDR1 MGHDK and CDR2 SYGVNS come from the germline V gene. This CDR3 has 13 residues. V lost 2 bases and J lost 10, with 9 bases in between. CDR3 loop: CASSEQGQSPLHF. Here the CDR3 DNA reads TGTGCCAGCAGTGAACAGGGACAATCACCCCTCCACTTT.

The chain employs TRBV6-6 and TRBJ1-1; possibly TRBD1 for D (6 bases). CDR3 length equals 14 residues. Trimming took 3 bases from V and 10 from J, leaving 18 bases between them. In germline, CDR1 is MNHNY, CDR2 SVGAGI (reference sequence). CDR3 region: CASSYEPSGGAAFF. In nucleotides, the CDR3 is TGTGCCAGCAGTTATGAACCTAGCGGGGGGGCAGCTTTCTTT.

V usage is TRBV27 and J usage is TRBJ1-4, with D possibly being TRBD1 (6 bases). V was clipped by 4 bases and J by 3 bases, with 15 bases between them. Looked up from germline, CDR1 is MNHEY and CDR2 is SMNVEV (reference sequence). The CDR3 sequence is 16 residues long. The CDR3 nucleotides read TGTGCCAGCAGTTCCGGCCCAGGGGCTGCTAATGAAAAACTGTTTTTT. Its protein product is CASSSGPGAANEKLFF. The complete variable domain, with remaining parts taken from reference TRBV27 and TRBJ1-4, reads EAQVTQNPRYLITVTGKKLTVTCSQNMNHEYMSWYRQDPGLGLRQIYYSMNVEVTDKGDVPEGYKVSRKEKRNFPLILESPSPNQTSLYFCASSSGPGAANEKLFFGSGTQLSVL.

The rearrangement links TRBV11-2 to TRBJ1-6; 9 positions agree with TRBD1. The CDR3 covers 15 residues. V was clipped by 5 bases and J by 6 bases; unmatched bases: 5. Germline CDR1 reads SGHAT; CDR2 reads FQNNGV. Here the CDR3 DNA reads TGTGCCAGCAGCCGAACAGGGGGCATTAATTCACCCCTCCACTTT. This encodes CASSRTGGINSPLHF. Complete variable domain (other parts from reference TRBV11-2 and TRBJ1-6): EAGVAQSPRYKIIEKRQSVAFWCNPISGHATLYWYQQILGQGPKLLIQFQNNGVVDDSQLPKDRFSAERLKGVDSTLKIQPAKLEDSAVYLCASSRTGGINSPLHFGNGTRLTVT.

V usage is TRBV18 and J usage is TRBJ2-1, with a possible D match to TRBD2 (6 bases). V was cut by 3 bases and J by 5 bases, with 14 bases left in between. CDR1 is KGHSH and CDR2 is LQKENI in the germline V gene. The CDR3 loop spans 15 amino acids. CDR3 DNA: TGTGCCAGCTCACCCCTAAGCGGAGGGGACAATGAGCAGTTCTTC. Its translation is CASSPLSGGDNEQFF.

This clone was observed a handful of times. The chain has TRBV24-1 and TRBJ2-5; 8 positions match TRBD1. The trim removed 3 bases at V and 2 bases at J, leaving 1 base unmatched. The CDR3 totals 14 residues. Germline V gene data show CDR1 as KGHDR and CDR2 as SFDVKD. This CDR3 is CATSDRTGQETQYF. The CDR3 DNA sequence: TGTGCCACCAGTGATCGGACAGGGCAAGAGACCCAGTACTTC.

This chain uses TRBV18 with TRBJ1-4, with D perhaps matching TRBD1 (6 bases). Germline V CDR1 and CDR2: KGHSH, LQKENI. The CDR3 runs to 14 residues. V shed 2 bases and J shed 6 bases, with 10 bases lying between them. The CDR3 DNA is TGTGCCAGCTCACCAGAACAGGGCGATGAAAAACTGTTTTTT. It yields the protein CASSPEQGDEKLFF.

The V gene is TRBV6-1, the J gene TRBJ1-5; unclear D gene. Germline CDR1 reads MNHNS; CDR2 reads SASEGT. The CDR3 sequence is 15 residues long. V lost 2 bases, J lost 2 bases, and 10 bases lay in between. The CDR3 DNA is TGTGCCAGCAGTGAACAGTATATTGGCAATCAGCCCCAGCATTTT. Encoded protein: CASSEQYIGNQPQHF.

This chain joins TRBV28 and TRBJ2-7, with TRBD2 as a possible D gene (6 bases). V lost 7 bases and J lost 0, with 16 bases in between. Germline V gene lookup returns CDR1 MDHEN and CDR2 SYDVKM. The CDR3 runs 15 residues. CDR3 nucleotide sequence: TGTGCCAGCACGGCCCCCCGGGACTTCTCCTACGAGCAGTACTTC. Its translation: CASTAPRDFSYEQYF. The variable domain in full, with the rest retrieved from reference TRBV28 and TRBJ2-7, is DVKVTQSSRYLVKRTGEKVFLECVQDMDHENMFWYRQDPGLGLRLIYFSYDVKMKEKGDIPEGYSVSREKKERFSLILESASTNQTSMYLCASTAPRDFSYEQYFGPGTRLTVT.

The chain combines TRBV2 with TRBJ1-6; D gene ambiguous. Deletions cut 3 bases from V and 5 bases from J, with 11 bases between. The CDR3 is 15 residues long. CDR1 is SNHLY, CDR2 FYNNEI, per germline. Here the CDR3 DNA reads TGTGCCAGCAGTGAGGAGCGGGCGCATAATTCACCCCTCCACTTT. Translating gives CASSEERAHNSPLHF.

This clone was seen a few times. This specimen includes other DNA sequences encoding the same CDR3. The chain combines TRBV9 with TRBJ2-3; 11 bases match TRBD2. The CDR3 covers 15 residues. Trimming at V came to 2 bases and at J to 4 bases, leaving 3 bases not matched to a gene. Germline-derived CDR1 and CDR2 are SGDLS and YYNGEE. In nucleotides, the CDR3 is TGTGCCAGCAGCGTTCTAGCGGGGGGAGCAGATACGCAGTATTTT. This gives the protein CASSVLAGGADTQYF.

Of note for this clone: An end of the junction does not agree with germline; a read error may underlie this. The chain couples TRBV28 to TRBJ2-7; no clear D. Germline values: CDR1 MDHEN, CDR2 SYDVKM. The CDR3 spans 13 residues. CDR3 region: CASSRPDSYERYF. The DNA for the CDR3 is TGTGCCAGCAGCCGCCCCGACTCCTATGAGCGGTACTTC.

J is TRBJ1-6 and V is TRBV6-2 or TRBV6-3; D is unclear. V was trimmed by 0 bases and J by 9 bases, leaving 9 bases between them. CDR1 and CDR2 from the germline V gene are MNHEY and SVGEGT. This CDR3 contains 14 residues. In DNA, the CDR3 is TGTGCCAGCAGTTACTCGAGAACCATTTCACCCCTCCACTTT. This gives the protein CASSYSRTISPLHF.

This CDR3 reads CASSKVGTSLGNEQFF. DNA for the CDR3: TGTGCCAGCAGCAAAGTCGGGACTTCTCTCGGCAATGAGCAGTTCTTC. The chain uses TRBV21-1 and TRBJ2-1; the DNA was not used to check the table's D call, TRBD2. TRBV21-1 is tagged as a pseudogene. This CDR3 has 16 amino acids.

This clone was counted a few times. The chain joins TRBV28 to TRBJ1-1; 8 nucleotides line up with TRBD1. The germline CDR1 and CDR2 sequences are MDHEN and SYDVKM. Trimming cost V 6 bases and J 3 bases; bases outside gene matches: 6. The CDR3 is 14 amino acids. CDR3 region: CASRQGVRDTEAFF. The CDR3 DNA reads TGTGCCAGCAGACAGGGGGTTCGAGACACTGAAGCTTTCTTT.

The CDR3: CASSDRNEQFF. CDR3 nucleotide sequence: TGTGCCAGCAGCGACAGAAATGAGCAGTTCTTC. This chain connects TRBV14 to TRBJ2-1; maybe TRBD1 (5 bases). Per the germline V gene, CDR1 is SGHDN and CDR2 is FVKESK. V lost 5 bases, J lost 7 bases, and 6 bases lay in between. The CDR3 has 11 residues. Together with reference TRBV14 and TRBJ2-1, the CDR3 gives the full variable domain: EAGVTQFPSHSVIEKGQTVTLRCDPISGHDNLYWYRRVMGKEIKFLLHFVKESKQDESGMPNNRFLAERTGGTYSTLKVQPAELEDSGVYFCASSDRNEQFFGPGTRLTVL.

The CDR3 loop is CASSSQGGIGKNIQYF. In DNA, the CDR3 is TGTGCCAGCAGCTCCCAGGGGGGCATAGGCAAAAACATTCAGTACTTC. The rearrangement uses TRBV7-2 and TRBJ2-4; possibly TRBD1 for D (7 bases). Trimming removed 4 bases at V and 3 bases at J, with 16 bases between. The germline V gene has CDR1 SGHTA and CDR2 FQGNSA. The CDR3 is made up of 16 amino acids.

For the CDR3, the DNA is TGTGCCAGCAGTCACTGGACAGGGGGCACCTCTCATGGCTACACCTTC. Protein product: CASSHWTGGTSHGYTF. The gene calls are TRBV27 and TRBJ1-2; 11 nucleotides align to TRBD1. Germline V gene lookup returns CDR1 MNHEY and CDR2 SMNVEV (reference sequence). The CDR3 has 16 amino acids. Trimming at V came to 5 bases and at J to 6 bases, leaving 11 bases not matched to a gene.

The genes are TRBV7-3 and TRBJ1-6; weak D call: TRBD1 (5 bases). The CDR3 loop spans 14 amino acids. Germline V gene sequence: CDR1 SGHTA, CDR2 FQGTGA. Trimming cost V 1 base and J 9 bases, with 10 bases left between them. The CDR3 protein is CASSLNGGVSPLHF. CDR3 DNA sequence: TGTGCCAGCAGCTTAAATGGAGGGGTTTCACCCCTCCACTTT.

This clone was counted a single time. The V gene is TRBV29-1, the J gene TRBJ2-5; tentatively, D is TRBD1 (6 bases). The germline V gene has CDR1 SQVTM and CDR2 ANQGSEA. The CDR3 runs to 14 residues. The V and J ends lost 6 bases and 1 base respectively, with 15 bases between them. CDR3 in DNA: TGCAGCGTGTCTCCGGGACAACGCCAAGAGACCCAGTACTTC. Protein sequence: CSVSPGQRQETQYF.

The genes are TRBV24-1 and TRBJ2-1; D is perhaps TRBD2 (6 bases). The CDR3 length is 14 residues. Deletions cut 4 bases from V and 9 bases from J, with 15 bases between. Germline values: CDR1 KGHDR, CDR2 SFDVKD. CDR3 DNA sequence: TGTGCCACCAGTGACTTGGGTGTCGGGGGTGAGCAGTTCTTC. It specifies CATSDLGVGGEQFF.

The chain couples TRBV28 to TRBJ1-2, with D unclear. The germline V gene has CDR1 MDHEN and CDR2 SYDVKM. There are 13 residues in the CDR3. The V gene lost 2 bases and the J gene lost 2 bases, with 6 bases spanning the gap. Written as DNA, the CDR3 is TGTGCCAGCAGTTTAGGTCAGAACTATGGCTACACCTTC. Amino acids: CASSLGQNYGYTF.

The chain employs TRBV10-3 and TRBJ2-7; 13 bases are a match to TRBD2. V shed 2 bases, J shed 7 bases, and the junction held 5 bases outside the gene matches. Germline values: CDR1 ENHRY, CDR2 SYGVKD. This CDR3 has 15 amino acids. The CDR3 bases are TGTGCCATCAGTGAGGGACTAGCGGGAGTAGGGGAGCAGTACTTC. It codes for CAISEGLAGVGEQYF.

This clone was detected once. The junction does not match germline at one end; this may be a read error. V usage is TRBV7-2 and J usage is TRBJ2-7; 13 bases agree with TRBD2. CDR1 SGHTA and CDR2 FQGNSA come from the germline V gene. The CDR3 loop spans 13 amino acids. The CDR3 DNA sequence: TGTGCCAGCAGCCCGGGACTAGCGGGGACCTGGGACTTC. It yields the protein CASSPGLAGTWDF.

J is TRBJ1-5 and V is TRBV18; maybe TRBD1 (5 bases). The V end lost 3 bases, the J end lost 7 bases, and 22 bases lay between the germline ends. CDR1 and CDR2 from the germline V gene are KGHSH and LQKENI. The CDR3 has 17 amino acids. CDR3 amino acids: CASSPGGNLIGGQPQHF. Here the CDR3 DNA reads TGTGCCAGCTCACCGGGGGGAAACCTTATAGGCGGGCAGCCCCAGCATTTT.

This clone was seen only once. This rearrangement joins TRBV9 to TRBJ2-7; TRBD2 agrees at 11 bases. Per the germline V gene, CDR1 is SGDLS and CDR2 is YYNGEE. The CDR3 contains 17 residues. V shed 3 bases and J 3 bases; nucleotides not matched to a gene: 11. The CDR3 coding sequence is TGTGCCAGCAGCGATGGACTAGCGGGTAGTCATAGCTACGAGCAGTACTTC. Protein product: CASSDGLAGSHSYEQYF.

This rearrangement joins TRBV9 to TRBJ1-1; D unresolved. The germline CDR1 and CDR2 sequences are SGDLS and YYNGEE. The V end was cut by 3 bases, the J end by 7 bases, with 10 bases between. This CDR3 comprises 12 residues. CDR3 sequence: CASSGENVEAFF. CDR3 sequence (DNA): TGTGCCAGCAGCGGAGAGAACGTTGAAGCTTTCTTT.

The chain combines TRBV3-1 (or the pseudogene TRBV3-2) with TRBJ1-1, with no clear D. The ends were cut back, 4 bases at V and 0 bases at J, with 6 bases in the middle. CDR3 length: 13 amino acids. The germline V gene encodes CDR1 LGHDT and CDR2 YNNKEL (reference sequence). The CDR3 sequence is CASSPVVNTEAFF. CDR3 in DNA: TGTGCCAGCAGCCCAGTTGTGAACACTGAAGCTTTCTTT.

Comments on this clone: At the DNA level, this CDR3 is encoded by other sequences in the same sample as well. This chain joins TRBV24-1 and TRBJ2-5; 8 nucleotides match TRBD2. Germline V gene lookup returns CDR1 KGHDR and CDR2 SFDVKD. V lost 5 bases to trimming and J lost 0 bases; unmatched junction nucleotides: 4. This CDR3 contains 15 residues. This CDR3 reads CATSASGGYQETQYF. The CDR3 DNA reads as TGTGCCACCAGTGCCAGCGGGGGTTACCAAGAGACCCAGTACTTC.

The rearrangement uses TRBV5-1 and TRBJ1-4; 7 bases line up with TRBD1. After removal of 4 bases from V and 7 bases from J, the junction contained 10 bases not matched to a gene. The CDR3 contains 15 residues. CDR1 and CDR2 from the germline V gene are SGHRS and YFSETQ. CDR3 in amino acids: CASSPTTGVGEKLFF. The CDR3 coding sequence is TGCGCCAGCAGCCCAACTACAGGGGTGGGTGAAAAACTGTTTTTT.